This T cell receptor beta chain was recovered during a study of T cells in Graves' hyperthyroidism and ophthalmopathy. About the research overall: Peripheral blood was collected at initial diagnosis, before any treatment. Findings of the study overall: Most clonotypes expanded in thyroid above 0.001 were likewise present in blood.

Amplification targeted TCR beta CDR3 regions from RNA transcripts. Carried out on the TCR CDR3, a first-round RT-PCR used the HTBI primer set. TCRdb ran MiXCR on the multiplex PCR reads and lists one entry per CDR3 protein. The repertoire consists of roughly 300,000 distinct CDR3 sequences, with about 21% occurring once and the leading ten covering over 45%. This clonotype was seen many times. Its antigen remains unknown. The CDR3 runs 12 residues. The V gene's germline CDR1 is GTSNPN and CDR2 SVGIG (reference sequence). Trimming took 5 bases from V and 4 from J, leaving 12 bases between them. Diagnostic decisions used clinical symptoms, serum thyroxine and TRAb, thyroid ultrasound and orbital computed tomography. The authors obtained PBMCs from over 7.5 ml of fresh peripheral blood.

What was sequenced was blood. The clonotype comes from a woman between 50 and 59 years old with Graves' hyperthyroidism. V usage is TRBV30 and J usage is TRBJ2-7; D is perhaps TRBD1 (6 bases). The CDR3 coding sequence is TGTGCCTGGGGTACAGGGTTGTACGAGCAGTACTTC. Residues: CAWGTGLYEQYF.